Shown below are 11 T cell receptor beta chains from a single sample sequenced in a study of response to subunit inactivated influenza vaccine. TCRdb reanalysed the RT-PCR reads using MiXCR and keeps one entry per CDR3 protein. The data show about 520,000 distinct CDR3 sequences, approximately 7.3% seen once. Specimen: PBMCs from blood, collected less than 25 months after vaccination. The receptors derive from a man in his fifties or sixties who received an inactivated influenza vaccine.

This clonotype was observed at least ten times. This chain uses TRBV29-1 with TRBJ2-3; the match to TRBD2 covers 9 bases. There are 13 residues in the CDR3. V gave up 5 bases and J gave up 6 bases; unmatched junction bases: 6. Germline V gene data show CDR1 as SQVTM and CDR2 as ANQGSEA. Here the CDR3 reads CSVHTSGLDTQYF. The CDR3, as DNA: TGCAGCGTTCATACTAGCGGGTTGGATACGCAGTATTTT.

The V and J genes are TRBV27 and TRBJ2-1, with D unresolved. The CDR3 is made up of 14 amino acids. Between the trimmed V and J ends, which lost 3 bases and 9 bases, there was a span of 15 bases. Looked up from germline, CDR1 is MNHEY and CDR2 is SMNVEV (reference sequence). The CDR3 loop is CASSFGPVRGEQFF. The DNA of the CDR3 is TGTGCCAGCAGTTTTGGGCCAGTTCGTGGTGAGCAGTTCTTC.

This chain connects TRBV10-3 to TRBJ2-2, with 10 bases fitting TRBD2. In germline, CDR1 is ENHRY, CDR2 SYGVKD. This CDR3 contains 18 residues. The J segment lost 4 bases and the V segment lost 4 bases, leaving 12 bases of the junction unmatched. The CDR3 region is CAISVNLAGVRATGELFF. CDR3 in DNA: TGTGCCATCAGTGTGAACCTAGCGGGAGTGCGGGCCACCGGGGAGCTGTTTTTT.

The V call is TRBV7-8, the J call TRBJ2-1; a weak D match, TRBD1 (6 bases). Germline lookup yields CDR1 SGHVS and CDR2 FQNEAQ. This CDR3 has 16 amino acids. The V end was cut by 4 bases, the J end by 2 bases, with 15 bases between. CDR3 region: CASSSSGTNAYNEQFF. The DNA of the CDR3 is TGTGCCAGCAGCTCATCAGGGACAAACGCCTACAATGAGCAGTTCTTC.

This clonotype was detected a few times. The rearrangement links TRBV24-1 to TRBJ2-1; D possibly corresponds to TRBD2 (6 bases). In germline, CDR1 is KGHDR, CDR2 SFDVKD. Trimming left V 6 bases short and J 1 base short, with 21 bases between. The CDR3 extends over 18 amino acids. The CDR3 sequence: CATSPEGVRGKSYNEQFF. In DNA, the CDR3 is TGTGCCACCAGTCCCGAAGGTGTTCGGGGGAAGTCCTACAATGAGCAGTTCTTC.

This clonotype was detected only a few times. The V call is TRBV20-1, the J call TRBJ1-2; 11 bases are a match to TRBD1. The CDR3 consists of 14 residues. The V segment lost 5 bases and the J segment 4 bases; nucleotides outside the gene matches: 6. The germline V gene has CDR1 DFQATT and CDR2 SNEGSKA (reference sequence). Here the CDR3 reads CSAGQGAEGYGYTF. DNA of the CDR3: TGCAGTGCTGGACAGGGGGCGGAGGGCTATGGCTACACCTTC.

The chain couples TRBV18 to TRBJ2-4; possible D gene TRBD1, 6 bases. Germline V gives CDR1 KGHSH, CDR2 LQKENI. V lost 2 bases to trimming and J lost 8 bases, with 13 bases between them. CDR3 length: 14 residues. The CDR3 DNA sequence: TGTGCCAGCTCACCAAGGCCAGGGGCGGACATTCAGTACTTC. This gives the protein CASSPRPGADIQYF.

The CDR3, as DNA: TGCAGCGTTGGGACAGGGGGTGCCTACGAGCAGTACTTC. This codes for CSVGTGGAYEQYF. The rearrangement joins TRBV29-1 to TRBJ2-7; TRBD1 agrees at 10 bases. Germline CDR1 is SQVTM and CDR2 is ANQGSEA. The CDR3 covers 13 residues. Trimming at V came to 4 bases and at J to 2 bases, leaving 2 bases not matched to a gene.

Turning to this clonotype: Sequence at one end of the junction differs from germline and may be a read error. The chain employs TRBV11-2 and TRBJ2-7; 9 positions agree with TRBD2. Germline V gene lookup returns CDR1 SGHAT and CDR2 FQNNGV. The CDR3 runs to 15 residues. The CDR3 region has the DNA TGTGCCAGCAGCTTAGAGGGGATTAGCGGGGGCGCCGTGAAATTC. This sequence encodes CASSLEGISGGAVKF.

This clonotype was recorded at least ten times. The chain's CDR3 is CASSHPQTNEREDGNEQFF. The CDR3 DNA reads as TGTGCCAGCAGTCATCCCCAAACCAATGAGCGGGAGGATGGGAATGAGCAGTTCTTC. This chain uses TRBV28 with TRBJ2-1; 9 bases agree with TRBD2. Trimming cost V 5 bases and J 7 bases; bases outside gene matches: 21. Germline CDR1 MDHEN, CDR2 SYDVKM. The CDR3 covers 19 residues. Looking up the rest from reference TRBV28 and TRBJ2-1 gives the full variable domain: DVKVTQSSRYLVKRTGEKVFLECVQDMDHENMFWYRQDPGLGLRLIYFSYDVKMKEKGDIPEGYSVSREKKERFSLILESASTNQTSMYLCASSHPQTNEREDGNEQFFGPGTRLTVL.

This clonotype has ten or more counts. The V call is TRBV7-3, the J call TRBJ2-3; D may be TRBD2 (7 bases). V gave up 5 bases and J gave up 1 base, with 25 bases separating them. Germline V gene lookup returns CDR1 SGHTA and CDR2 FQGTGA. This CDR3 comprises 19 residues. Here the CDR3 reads CASSPLGGSGKGGTDTQYF. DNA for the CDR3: TGTGCCAGCAGCCCCCTAGGGGGAAGCGGGAAAGGCGGCACAGATACGCAGTATTTT.